Each of the 10 T cell receptor beta chains below was sequenced from the same sample in a study of regulatory T cells in long-lasting Graves disease. Arm-PCR of CDR3 regions and iRepertoire HTBI primers were the basis on which TCR beta libraries were built. TCRdb independently ran MiXCR on the multiplex PCR reads; one entry per CDR3 protein. The table has over 500,000 distinct CDR3 sequences, less than 20% seen once. As for time point: newly diagnosed GD, antithyroid drugs for less than 3 months. There was RNA extracted from PBMCs, and the TCR library was made from it. This sample was shared with a second study, whose subject was T cells in Graves' hyperthyroidism and ophthalmopathy.

Here the sequenced sample was peripheral blood mononuclear cells (PBMCs), taken at new diagnosis, from a patient treated with antithyroid drugs. Receptors were obtained from a woman in her twenties or thirties with Graves disease.

This clonotype has at least ten counts. The rearrangement uses TRBV30 and TRBJ1-1; possibly TRBD1 for D (6 bases). V lost 8 bases to trimming and J lost 1 base, with 14 bases between them. The CDR3 loop spans 13 amino acids. CDR1 is GTSNPN and CDR2 is SVGIG in the germline V gene (reference sequence). CDR3 residues: CAGGGQPNTEAFF. CDR3 nucleotides: TGTGCCGGAGGCGGACAGCCGAACACTGAAGCTTTCTTT.

With regard to this clonotype: This could be a read error, since a much larger clone is one nucleotide away. CDR3 amino acids: CVSGGDLNTEAFF. The CDR3 DNA reads as TGTGTCAGCGGAGGGGACCTGAACACTGAAGCTTTCTTT. The rearrangement links TRBV2 to TRBJ1-1, with D maybe TRBD1 (5 bases). CDR1 is SNHLY, CDR2 FYNNEI, per germline. This CDR3 is built from 13 residues. The whole variable domain, filled in from reference TRBV2 and TRBJ1-1, reads EPEVTQTPSHQVTQMGQEVILRCVPISNHLYFYWYRQILGQKVEFLVSFYNNEISEKSEIFDDQFSVERPDGSNFTLKIRSTKLEDSAMYFCVSGGDLNTEAFFGQGTRLTVV.

The rearrangement joins TRBV15 to TRBJ2-5; D remains unclear. Germline CDR1 is LNHNV and CDR2 is YYDKDF (reference sequence). V dropped 6 bases and J dropped 4 bases, with 6 bases sitting between them. The CDR3 extends over 11 amino acids. CDR3 bases: TGTGCCACCAGATCGGGAGAGACCCAGTACTTC. Translated: CATRSGETQYF.

This clonotype was recorded a few times. Possible read error: a much larger clone is one base away. The gene calls are TRBV7-2 and TRBJ1-3; D is ambiguous. Per germline, CDR1 SGHTA and CDR2 FQGNSA. The CDR3 contains 13 residues. As DNA, the CDR3 is TGTGCCAGCAGCTTAGGGCCAGGAAACGCCATATATTTT. It yields the protein CASSLGPGNAIYF.

This clonotype has a count of ten or more. The chain employs TRBV28 and TRBJ1-2; no clear D. Germline V gene sequence: CDR1 MDHEN, CDR2 SYDVKM. The germline V and J ends were trimmed by 3 bases and 8 bases, with 10 bases remaining between them. This CDR3 has 12 residues. CDR3 residues: CASSLEGGGYTF. Written as DNA, the CDR3 is TGTGCCAGCAGTTTGGAGGGCGGGGGCTACACCTTC.

This chain uses TRBV24-1 with TRBJ2-1, with TRBD2 matching over 11 bases. Germline loops: CDR1 KGHDR, CDR2 SFDVKD. The V segment lost 7 bases and the J segment 5 bases; nucleotides outside the gene matches: 9. The CDR3 loop spans 16 amino acids. The CDR3 coding sequence is TGTGCCACCAGCACTGGGGGACTAGCGGTTGACAATGAGCAGTTCTTC. Its translation is CATSTGGLAVDNEQFF.

The chain combines TRBV19 with TRBJ1-5; 9 positions match TRBD1. The CDR3 runs 15 residues. J lost 7 bases, V lost 7 bases, and 11 bases had no gene match. CDR1 is LNHDA and CDR2 is SQIVND in the germline V gene (reference sequence). In DNA form, the CDR3 reads TGTGCCAGTAATACAGGGGGCGAAATTCGACAGCCCCAGCATTTT. It specifies CASNTGGEIRQPQHF.

This clonotype has a count of ten or more. The DNA for the CDR3 is TGTGCCAGCAGCTTAGAATCCGGGGACCATGAGCAGTTCTTC. Amino acids: CASSLESGDHEQFF. The J gene is TRBJ2-1, the V gene TRBV7-2, with D perhaps TRBD1 or TRBD2 (5 bases each). Germline-derived CDR1 and CDR2 are SGHTA and FQGNSA. Deletions cut 1 base from V and 8 bases from J, with 12 bases between. This CDR3 is 14 amino acids long.

This clonotype was counted ten times or more. The chain recombines TRBV29-1 with TRBJ2-7, with 8 bases identical to TRBD1. Per germline, CDR1 SQVTM and CDR2 ANQGSEA. The CDR3 is 14 amino acids. Losses at the gene ends were 6 bases for V and 2 bases for J; bases not matched to a gene: 9. The CDR3 loop is CSVRGQGGPYEQYF. The CDR3 nucleotides read TGCAGCGTGCGAGGACAGGGCGGCCCCTACGAGCAGTACTTC.

This clonotype was observed a handful of times. This chain connects TRBV20-1 to TRBJ2-1; 8 bases line up with TRBD2. This CDR3 has 16 amino acids. Germline CDR1 is DFQATT and CDR2 is SNEGSKA (reference sequence). The trim removed 0 bases at V and 3 bases at J, leaving 7 bases unmatched. The CDR3 here is CSARDQAGEVYNEQFF. The CDR3 coding sequence is TGCAGTGCTAGAGACCAAGCGGGAGAGGTCTACAATGAGCAGTTCTTC.